This TCR beta chain was retrieved from a study of response to subunit inactivated influenza vaccine. General study findings and limits: After each seasonal influenza vaccination, few new T cells are recruited, the authors suggested.

For this clonotype: Antigen specificity is unknown.

TCRdb independently ran MiXCR on the RT-PCR reads; one entry per CDR3 protein. The sample includes 860,000 or so distinct CDR3 sequences, around 20% of them seen just once. Between the trimmed V and J ends, which lost 3 bases and 2 bases, there was a span of 14 bases. CDR3 length equals 16 residues. Sequenced material: PBMCs from blood, taken 5 days after vaccination. The receptor comes from a man between 45 and 60 years old who received an inactivated influenza vaccine. The V and J genes are TRBV12-3 or TRBV12-4 and TRBJ1-5; D unresolved. The CDR3 nucleotides read TGTGCCAGCAGTTTTGTGAGAGTATTTGGCAATCAGCCCCAGCATTTT. It codes for CASSFVRVFGNQPQHF.